This T cell receptor (beta chain) was retrieved from a study of T cell repertoires in cytomegalovirus infection. Overall study findings and caveats: It was HLA-C-restricted CMV-specific TCR beta clonotypes that dominated the response ex vivo.

TCRdb recomputed calls from the reads with MiXCR, one row per CDR3 protein. The sample has around 630,000 distinct CDR3 sequences; 20% to 25% are singletons. The CDR3 is 14 amino acids. Trimming removed 2 bases at V and 2 bases at J, with 6 bases between. CDR1 and CDR2 (germline): MDHEN, SYDVKM. This clonotype was seen many times. The antigen is undetermined. Sequencing was performed on CD8+ T cells from PBMCs. This clonotype was sampled from a human donor in good health (CMV status not recorded). Some clones in this sample may be carry-over from other donors' samples. This rearrangement joins TRBV28 to TRBJ2-2; no clear D. For the CDR3, the DNA is TGTGCCAGCAGTTTACTTCAAAACACCGGGGAGCTGTTTTTT. Residues: CASSLLQNTGELFF.